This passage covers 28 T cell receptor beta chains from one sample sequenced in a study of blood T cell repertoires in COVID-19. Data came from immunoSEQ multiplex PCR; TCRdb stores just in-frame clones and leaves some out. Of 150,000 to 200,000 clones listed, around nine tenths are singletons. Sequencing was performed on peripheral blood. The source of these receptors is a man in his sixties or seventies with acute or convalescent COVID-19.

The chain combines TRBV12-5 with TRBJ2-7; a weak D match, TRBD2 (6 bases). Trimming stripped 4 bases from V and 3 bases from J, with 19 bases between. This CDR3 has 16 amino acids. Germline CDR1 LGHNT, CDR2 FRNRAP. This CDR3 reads CASGSLPGTRYYEQYF. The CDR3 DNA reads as TGTGCTAGTGGTTCTCTCCCCGGGACTCGGTACTACGAGCAGTACTTC.

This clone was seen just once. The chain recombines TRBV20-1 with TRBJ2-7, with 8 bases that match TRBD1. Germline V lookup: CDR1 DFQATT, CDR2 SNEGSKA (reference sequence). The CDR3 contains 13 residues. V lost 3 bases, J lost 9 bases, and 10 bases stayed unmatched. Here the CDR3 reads CSASYQGAGGQYF. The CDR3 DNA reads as TGCAGTGCTAGTTATCAGGGGGCCGGCGGGCAGTACTTC.

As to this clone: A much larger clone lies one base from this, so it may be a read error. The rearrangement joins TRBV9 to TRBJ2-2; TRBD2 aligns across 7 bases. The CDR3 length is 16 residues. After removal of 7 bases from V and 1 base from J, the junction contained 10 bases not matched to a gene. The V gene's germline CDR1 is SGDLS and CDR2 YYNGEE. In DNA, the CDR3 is TGTGCCAGCCGCGCTAGGGGCGGGGGGAACACCGGGGAGCTGTTTTTT. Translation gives CASRARGGGNTGELFF.

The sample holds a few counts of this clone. The CDR3 here is CASSLGPSGRALYYNEQFF. DNA for the CDR3: TGCGCCAGCAGCTTGGGGCCCAGCGGGAGGGCCCTATACTACAATGAGCAGTTCTTC. The V and J genes are TRBV5-1 and TRBJ2-1; TRBD2 agrees at 10 bases. Germline V gene sequence: CDR1 SGHRS, CDR2 YFSETQ. The trim removed 0 bases at V and 3 bases at J, leaving 12 bases unmatched. This CDR3 comprises 19 residues.

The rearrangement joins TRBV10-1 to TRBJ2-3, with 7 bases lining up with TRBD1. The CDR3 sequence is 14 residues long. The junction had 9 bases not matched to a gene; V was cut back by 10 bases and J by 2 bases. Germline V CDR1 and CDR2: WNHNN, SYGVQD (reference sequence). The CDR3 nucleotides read TGCGCCAACGGGACAGAGAGAATCACAGATACGCAGTATTTT. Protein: CANGTERITDTQYF.

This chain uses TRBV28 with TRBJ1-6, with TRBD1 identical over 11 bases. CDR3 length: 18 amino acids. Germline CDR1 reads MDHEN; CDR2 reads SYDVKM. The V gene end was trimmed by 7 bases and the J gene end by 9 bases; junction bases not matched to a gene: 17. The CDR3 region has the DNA TGTGCCAGCATTCCTCCGGGACAGGGGGTCTTGTCTGGTTCACCCCTCCACTTT. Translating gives CASIPPGQGVLSGSPLHF. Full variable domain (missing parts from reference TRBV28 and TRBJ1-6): DVKVTQSSRYLVKRTGEKVFLECVQDMDHENMFWYRQDPGLGLRLIYFSYDVKMKEKGDIPEGYSVSREKKERFSLILESASTNQTSMYLCASIPPGQGVLSGSPLHFGNGTRLTVT.

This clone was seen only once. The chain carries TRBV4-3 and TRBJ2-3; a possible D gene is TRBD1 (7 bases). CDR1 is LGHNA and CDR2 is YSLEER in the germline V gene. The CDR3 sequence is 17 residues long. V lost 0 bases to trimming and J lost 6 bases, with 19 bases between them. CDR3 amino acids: CASSQDPPPGGKDTQYF. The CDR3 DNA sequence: TGCGCCAGCAGCCAAGATCCCCCCCCAGGGGGGAAGGATACGCAGTATTTT.

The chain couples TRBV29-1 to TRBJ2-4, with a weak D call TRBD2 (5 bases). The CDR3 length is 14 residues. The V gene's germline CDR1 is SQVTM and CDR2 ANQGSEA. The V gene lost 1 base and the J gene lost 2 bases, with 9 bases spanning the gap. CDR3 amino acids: CSVEGSGTKNIQYF. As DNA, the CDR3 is TGCAGCGTTGAAGGGTCGGGGACCAAAAACATTCAGTACTTC.

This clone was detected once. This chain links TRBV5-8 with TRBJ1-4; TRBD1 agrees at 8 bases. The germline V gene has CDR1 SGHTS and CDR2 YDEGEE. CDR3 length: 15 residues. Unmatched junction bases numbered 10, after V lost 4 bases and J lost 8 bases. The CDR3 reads CASSPWGTGVEKLFF. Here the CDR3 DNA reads TGTGCCAGCAGCCCCTGGGGGACAGGCGTAGAAAAACTGTTTTTT.

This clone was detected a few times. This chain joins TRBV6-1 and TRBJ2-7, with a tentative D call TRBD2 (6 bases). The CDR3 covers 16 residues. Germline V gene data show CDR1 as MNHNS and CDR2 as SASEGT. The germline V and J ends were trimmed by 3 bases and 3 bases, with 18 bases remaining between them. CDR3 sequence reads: CASSDGASVSGYEQYF. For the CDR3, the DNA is TGTGCCAGCAGTGATGGGGCTAGCGTTTCAGGCTACGAGCAGTACTTC.

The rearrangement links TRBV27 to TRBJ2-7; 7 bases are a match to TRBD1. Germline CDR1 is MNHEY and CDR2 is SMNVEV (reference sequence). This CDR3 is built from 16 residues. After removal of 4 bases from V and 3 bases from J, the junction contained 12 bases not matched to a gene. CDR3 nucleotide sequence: TGTGCCAGCAGTTCTTCCCCCGGGACAGTTCTCTACGAGCAGTACTTC. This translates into CASSSSPGTVLYEQYF.

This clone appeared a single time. The CDR3 sequence: CASSLLGTSGMGEETQYF. The DNA of the CDR3 is TGTGCCAGCAGCTTGCTCGGTACTAGCGGGATGGGAGAGGAGACCCAGTACTTC. The rearrangement links TRBV5-8 to TRBJ2-5, with TRBD2 identical over 10 bases. Germline V gene data show CDR1 as SGHTS and CDR2 as YDEGEE. V lost 1 base and J lost 5; bases outside the gene matches: 14. The CDR3 covers 18 residues.

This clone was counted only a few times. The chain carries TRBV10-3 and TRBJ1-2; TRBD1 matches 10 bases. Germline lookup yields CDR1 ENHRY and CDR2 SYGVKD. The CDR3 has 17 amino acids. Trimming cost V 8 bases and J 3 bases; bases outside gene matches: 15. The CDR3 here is CAISREWDRGLDYGYTF. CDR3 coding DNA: TGTGCCATCTCGCGCGAGTGGGACAGGGGTCTAGACTATGGCTACACCTTC.

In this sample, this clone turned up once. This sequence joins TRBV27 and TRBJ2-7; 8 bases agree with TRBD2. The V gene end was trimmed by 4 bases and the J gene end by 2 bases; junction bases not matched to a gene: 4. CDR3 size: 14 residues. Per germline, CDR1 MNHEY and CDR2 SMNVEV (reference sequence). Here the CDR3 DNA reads TGTGCCAGCAGTTGGAGCGGGGGACCCTACGAGCAGTACTTC. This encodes CASSWSGGPYEQYF.

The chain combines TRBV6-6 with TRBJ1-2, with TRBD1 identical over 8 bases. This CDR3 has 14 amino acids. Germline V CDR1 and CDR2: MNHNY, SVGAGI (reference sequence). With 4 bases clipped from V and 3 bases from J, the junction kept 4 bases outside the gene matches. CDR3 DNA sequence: TGTGCCAGCAGTTCCTCGGGACAGGACTATGGCTACACCTTC. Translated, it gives CASSSSGQDYGYTF.

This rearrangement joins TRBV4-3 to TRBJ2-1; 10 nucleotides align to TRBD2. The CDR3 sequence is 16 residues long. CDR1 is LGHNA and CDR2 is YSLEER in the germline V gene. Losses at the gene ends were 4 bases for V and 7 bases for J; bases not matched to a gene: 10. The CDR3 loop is CASSPSSSGGLNEQFF. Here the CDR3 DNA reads TGCGCCAGCAGCCCCTCTTCTAGCGGGGGTTTAAATGAGCAGTTCTTC.

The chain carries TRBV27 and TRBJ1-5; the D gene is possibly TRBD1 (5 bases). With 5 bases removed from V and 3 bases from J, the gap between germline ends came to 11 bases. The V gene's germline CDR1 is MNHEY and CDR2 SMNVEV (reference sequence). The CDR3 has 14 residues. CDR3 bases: TGTGCCAGCAGTCCGCGGGGCTTCAATCAGCCCCAGCATTTT. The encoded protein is CASSPRGFNQPQHF.

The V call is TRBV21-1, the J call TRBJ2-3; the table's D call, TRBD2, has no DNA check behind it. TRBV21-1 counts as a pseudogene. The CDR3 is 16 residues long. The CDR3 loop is CASSKVSSGVTDTQYF. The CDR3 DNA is TGTGCCAGCAGCAAAGTGTCTAGCGGCGTCACAGATACGCAGTATTTT.

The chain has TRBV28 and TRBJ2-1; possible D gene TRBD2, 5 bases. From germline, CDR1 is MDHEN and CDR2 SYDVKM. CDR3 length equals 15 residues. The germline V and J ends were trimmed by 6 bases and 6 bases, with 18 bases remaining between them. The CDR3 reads CASSPLGKTPNEQFF. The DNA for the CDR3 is TGTGCCAGCAGCCCACTAGGTAAAACTCCCAATGAGCAGTTCTTC.

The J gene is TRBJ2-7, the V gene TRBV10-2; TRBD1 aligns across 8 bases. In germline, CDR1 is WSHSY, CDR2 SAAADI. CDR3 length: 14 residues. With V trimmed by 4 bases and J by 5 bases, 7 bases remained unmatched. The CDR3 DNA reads TGCGCCAGCAGTGCGCGGGACAGGTTCCACGAGCAGTACTTC. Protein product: CASSARDRFHEQYF.

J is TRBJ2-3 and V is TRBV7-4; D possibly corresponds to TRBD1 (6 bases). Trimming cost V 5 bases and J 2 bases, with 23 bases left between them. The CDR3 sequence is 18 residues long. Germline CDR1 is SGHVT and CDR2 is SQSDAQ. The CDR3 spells CASSLVPVPTGDTDTQYF. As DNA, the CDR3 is TGTGCCAGCAGCCTAGTCCCAGTACCGACAGGAGACACAGATACGCAGTATTTT.

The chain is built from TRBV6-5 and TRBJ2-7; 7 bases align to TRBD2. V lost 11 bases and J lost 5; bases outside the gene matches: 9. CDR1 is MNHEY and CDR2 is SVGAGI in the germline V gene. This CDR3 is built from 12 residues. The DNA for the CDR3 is TGTGCCGCAATCGGGGGGTTCCACGAGCAGTACTTC. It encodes CAAIGGFHEQYF.

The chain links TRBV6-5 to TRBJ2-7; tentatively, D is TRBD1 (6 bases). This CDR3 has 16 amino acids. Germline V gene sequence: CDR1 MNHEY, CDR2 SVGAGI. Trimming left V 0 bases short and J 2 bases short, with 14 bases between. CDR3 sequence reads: CASSYSTSRDTYEQYF. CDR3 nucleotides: TGTGCCAGCAGTTACTCGACCTCTCGGGACACCTACGAGCAGTACTTC.

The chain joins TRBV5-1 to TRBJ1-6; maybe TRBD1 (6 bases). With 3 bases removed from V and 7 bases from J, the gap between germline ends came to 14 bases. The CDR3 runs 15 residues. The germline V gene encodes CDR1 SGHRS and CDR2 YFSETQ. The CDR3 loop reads CASSSAPQGNSPLHF. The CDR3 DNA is TGCGCCAGCAGCTCGGCCCCCCAGGGGAATTCACCCCTCCACTTT.

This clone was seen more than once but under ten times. CDR3 sequence reads: CASSQGAGTGTYGYTF. CDR3 DNA sequence: TGTGCCAGCAGCCAAGGGGCCGGGACAGGGACCTATGGCTACACCTTC. The rearrangement uses TRBV3-1 (or the pseudogene TRBV3-2) and TRBJ1-2; 9 bases line up with TRBD1. The trim removed 1 base at V and 4 bases at J, leaving 7 bases unmatched. Germline values: CDR1 LGHDT, CDR2 YNNKEL (reference sequence). The CDR3 is made up of 16 amino acids.

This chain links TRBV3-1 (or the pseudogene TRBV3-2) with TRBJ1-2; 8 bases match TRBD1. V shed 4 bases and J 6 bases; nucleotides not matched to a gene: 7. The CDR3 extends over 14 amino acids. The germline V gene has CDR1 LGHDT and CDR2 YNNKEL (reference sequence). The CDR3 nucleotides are TGTGCCAGCAGCCTTACCCCAGGGGGCGATGGCTACACCTTC. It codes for CASSLTPGGDGYTF.

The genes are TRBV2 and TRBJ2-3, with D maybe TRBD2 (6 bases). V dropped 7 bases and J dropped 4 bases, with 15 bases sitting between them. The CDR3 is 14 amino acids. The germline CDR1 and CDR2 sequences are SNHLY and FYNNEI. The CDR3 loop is CASTHRESADTQYF. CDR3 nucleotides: TGTGCCAGCACGCACCGGGAGTCCGCAGATACGCAGTATTTT.

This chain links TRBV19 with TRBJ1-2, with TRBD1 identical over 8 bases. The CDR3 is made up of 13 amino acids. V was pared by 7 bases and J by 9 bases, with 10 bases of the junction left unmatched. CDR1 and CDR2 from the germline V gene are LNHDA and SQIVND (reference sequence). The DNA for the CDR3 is TGTGCCAGTATCAATGACAGGGGAAGGCGCTACACCTTC. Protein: CASINDRGRRYTF.